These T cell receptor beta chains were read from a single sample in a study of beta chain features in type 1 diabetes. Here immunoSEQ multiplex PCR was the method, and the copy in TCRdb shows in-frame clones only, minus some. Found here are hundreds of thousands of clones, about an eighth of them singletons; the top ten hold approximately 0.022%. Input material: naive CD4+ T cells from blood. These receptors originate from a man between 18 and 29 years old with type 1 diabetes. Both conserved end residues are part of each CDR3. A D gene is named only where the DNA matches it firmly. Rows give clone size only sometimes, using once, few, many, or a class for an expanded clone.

CASSEAMGPDTQYF | TGTGCCAGCAGTGAAGCGATGGGGCCGGATACGCAGTATTTT | . | TRBV6-1 | . | TRBJ2-3
CASSVDSVSSGNTIYF | TGTGCCAGTAGTGTGGACAGCGTGAGCTCTGGAAACACCATATATTTT | . | TRBV19 | . | TRBJ1-3
CASSDTAVGIQYF | TGTGCCAGCAGTGATACCGCGGTGGGCATTCAGTACTTC | few | TRBV6-1 | . | TRBJ2-4
CASRPGQGAADTQYF | TGTGCCAGCAGACCGGGACAGGGGGCGGCTGATACGCAGTATTTT | . | TRBV6-1 | TRBD1 | TRBJ2-3
CASSQWDSGDSPLHF | TGTGCCAGCAGCCAATGGGACAGCGGAGATTCACCCCTCCACTTT | . | TRBV16 | TRBD1 | TRBJ1-6
CASSPVPGQYGYTF | TGTGCCAGCAGCCCTGTCCCAGGTCAATATGGCTACACCTTC | . | TRBV9 | . | TRBJ1-2
CAWSVLKSGAGSNQPQHF | TGTGCCTGGAGTGTACTAAAGTCCGGGGCAGGGAGCAATCAGCCCCAGCATTTT | few | TRBV30 | . | TRBJ1-5
CAWSPPGGTDTQYF | TGTGCCTGGAGTCCCCCCGGGGGCACAGATACGCAGTATTTT | few | TRBV30 | . | TRBJ2-3
CAWKADTQYF | TGTGCCTGGAAGGCAGATACGCAGTATTTT | . | TRBV30 | . | TRBJ2-3
CASSVFLGAITF | TGTGCCAGCAGCGTCTTTCTTGGAGCGATAACCTTC | . | TRBV9 | . | TRBJ1-2
CASSERAGYADTQYF | TGTGCCAGCAGCGAAAGGGCAGGGTACGCAGATACGCAGTATTTT | . | TRBV7-9 | . | TRBJ2-3
CAISGTSGAPTGELFF | TGTGCCATCAGCGGCACTAGCGGGGCGCCGACCGGGGAGCTGTTTTTT | . | TRBV10-3 | TRBD2 | TRBJ2-2
CASSLDRGMDEQYF | TGTGCCAGCAGCTTAGACAGGGGTATGGACGAGCAGTACTTC | few | TRBV7-9 | TRBD1 | TRBJ2-7
CASSERDPTDTQYF | TGTGCCAGCAGCGAAAGGGATCCCACAGATACGCAGTATTTT | . | TRBV7-9 | . | TRBJ2-3
CSVAGQGEERQYF | TGCAGCGTTGCTGGACAGGGCGAAGAGAGGCAGTACTTC | . | TRBV29-1 | TRBD1 | TRBJ2-5
CASSRGNPYNEQFF | TGTGCCAGCAGCCGGGGGAACCCCTACAATGAGCAGTTCTTC | few | TRBV6-1 | . | TRBJ2-1
CASSSRGSYGYTF | TGTGCCAGCAGTTCCCGGGGTTCCTATGGCTACACCTTC | . | TRBV6-5 | . | TRBJ1-2
CAWSQGAGELFF | TGTGCCTGGAGTCAAGGGGCCGGGGAGCTGTTTTTT | . | TRBV30 | . | TRBJ2-2
CASRAGTNSPLHF | TGTGCCAGCAGGGCCGGGACTAATTCACCCCTCCACTTT | . | TRBV25-1 | . | TRBJ1-6
CASSGHITDTQYF | TGTGCCAGCAGCGGACACATCACAGATACGCAGTATTTT | few | TRBV9 | . | TRBJ2-3
CATPGTATSGANVLTF | TGTGCCACCCCCGGGACAGCAACCTCTGGGGCCAACGTCCTGACTTTC | . | TRBV10-3 | TRBD1 | TRBJ2-6
CASSPDLSGSYNEQFF | TGTGCCAGCAGCCCAGACTTGAGCGGCTCCTACAATGAGCAGTTCTTC | . | TRBV25-1 | . | TRBJ2-1
CASSPWSHDRDGSPLHF | TGCGCCAGCAGTCCTTGGAGTCATGACAGGGATGGTTCACCCCTCCACTTT | few | TRBV4-1 | TRBD1 | TRBJ1-6
CASSIGTPDILFF | TGTGCCAGCAGTATCGGGACTCCCGATATTCTGTTCTTC | . | TRBV6-5 | . | TRBJ2-1
CASSLRTGAMNEQFF | TGTGCCAGCAGCCTCCGGACAGGGGCAATGAATGAGCAGTTCTTC | few | TRBV9 | TRBD1 | TRBJ2-1
CASSDNGRGNSPLHF | TGTGCCAGCAGTGATAACGGGAGAGGTAATTCACCCCTCCACTTT | . | TRBV11-3 | . | TRBJ1-6
CSVEDIEQYF | TGCAGCGTTGAAGATATCGAGCAGTACTTC | . | TRBV29-1 | . | TRBJ2-7